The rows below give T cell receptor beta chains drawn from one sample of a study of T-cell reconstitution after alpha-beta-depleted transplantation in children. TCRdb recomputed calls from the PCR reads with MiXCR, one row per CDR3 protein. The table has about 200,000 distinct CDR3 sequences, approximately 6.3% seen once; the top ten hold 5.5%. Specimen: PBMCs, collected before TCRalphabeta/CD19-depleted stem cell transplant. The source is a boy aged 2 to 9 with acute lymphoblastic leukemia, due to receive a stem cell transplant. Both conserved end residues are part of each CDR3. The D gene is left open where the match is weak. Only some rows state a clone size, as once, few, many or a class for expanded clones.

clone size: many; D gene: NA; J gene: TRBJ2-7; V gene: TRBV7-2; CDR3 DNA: TGTGCCAGCAGCTTATCCGCACAAGGGGGGGGGTACGAGCAGTACTTC; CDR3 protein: CASSLSAQGGGYEQYF
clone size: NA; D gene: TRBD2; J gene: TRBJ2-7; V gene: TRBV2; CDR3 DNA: TGTGCCAGCAGTCCGAGCGGGAGTCTGGGGGGCGAGCAGTACTTC; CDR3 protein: CASSPSGSLGGEQYF
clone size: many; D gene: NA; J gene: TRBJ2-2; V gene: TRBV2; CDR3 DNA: TGTGCCAGCAGTGTAGCCAGGGGAAACACCGGGGAGCTGTTTTTT; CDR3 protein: CASSVARGNTGELFF
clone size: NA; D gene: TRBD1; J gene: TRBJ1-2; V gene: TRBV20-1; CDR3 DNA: TGCAGTGCTAGAGATCGGACAGGAACTAACTATGGCTACACCTTC; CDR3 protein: CSARDRTGTNYGYTF
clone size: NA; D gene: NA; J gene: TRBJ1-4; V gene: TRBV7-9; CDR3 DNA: TGTGCCAGCAGCTTAGGTCTCTCGAATGAAAAACTGTTTTTT; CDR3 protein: CASSLGLSNEKLFF
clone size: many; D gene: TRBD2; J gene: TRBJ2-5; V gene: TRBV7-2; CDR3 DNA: TGTGCCAGCAGCTTAGCGTCGAGCGGGGGAGGAGGGCAAGAGACCCAGTACTTC; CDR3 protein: CASSLASSGGGGQETQYF
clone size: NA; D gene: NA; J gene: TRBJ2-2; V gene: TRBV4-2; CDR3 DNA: TGTGCCAGCAGCCAAGATTTCAGGGTAAAATCGACCGGGGAGCTGTTTTTT; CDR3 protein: CASSQDFRVKSTGELFF
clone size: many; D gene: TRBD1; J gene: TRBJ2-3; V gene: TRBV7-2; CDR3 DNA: TGTGCCAGCAGCAAACGACCGGACAGGGGGCTCACAGATACGCAGTATTTT; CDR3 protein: CASSKRPDRGLTDTQYF
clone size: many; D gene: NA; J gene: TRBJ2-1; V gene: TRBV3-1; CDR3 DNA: TGTGCCAGCAGCTTCCGGGACCGGGTCTCCAATGAGCAGTTCTTC; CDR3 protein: CASSFRDRVSNEQFF
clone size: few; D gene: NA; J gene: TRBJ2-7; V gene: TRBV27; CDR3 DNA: TGTGCCAGCAGTTTAAAGGGACCACGCGAGCAGTACTTC; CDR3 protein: CASSLKGPREQYF